This T cell receptor (beta chain) derives from a study of cytomegalovirus exposure and HLA in healthy donors. PCR was performed using 60 Vbeta and 13 Jbeta primers. Repertoires were generated with immunoSEQ multiplex PCR, while TCRdb's copy carries only in-frame clones and drops some. The sample lists roughly 130,000 clones, roughly 80% occurring once. Germline lookup yields CDR1 SGHVS and CDR2 FQNEAQ. V shed 1 base, J shed 2 bases, and the junction held 7 bases outside the gene matches. CDR3 size: 16 residues. Donors in the study were healthy people who gave bone marrow. The rearrangement joins TRBV7-8 to TRBJ2-5; 7 bases agree with TRBD1. The source of this sequence is a man aged 35-49 years in good health and CMV-seronegative. Sequences were obtained from PBMCs. CDR3 sequence reads: CASSLETGSRQETQYF. The CDR3 DNA sequence: TGTGCCAGCAGCTTAGAGACAGGGTCAAGACAAGAGACCCAGTACTTC.